Listed here are 24 T cell receptor beta chains from one sample, sequenced in a study. TCRdb ran MiXCR on the RT-PCR reads and lists one entry per CDR3 protein. The sample holds hundreds of thousands of distinct CDR3 sequences, 13% to 15% seen once. The sample comprised memory CD4+ T cells from blood. These receptor sequences come from a female donor in good health, serving as a healthy control.

Many counts were recorded for this clonotype. The chain links TRBV29-1 to TRBJ1-1, with TRBD1 matching over 7 bases. Looked up from germline, CDR1 is SQVTM and CDR2 is ANQGSEA. Trimming took 1 base from V and 7 from J; bases not matched to a gene: 12. The CDR3 contains 15 residues. CDR3 residues: CSVEAATGLGGEAFF. The CDR3 DNA sequence: TGCAGCGTTGAAGCGGCGACAGGGCTAGGCGGTGAAGCTTTCTTT.

This clonotype is categorized as medium-sized (0.01 to 0.1%). DNA for the CDR3: TGTGCCAGCAGCTTAGGTAGCGGGGGCTACAATGAGCAGTTCTTC. This encodes CASSLGSGGYNEQFF. The chain joins TRBV7-7 to TRBJ2-1; 9 bases line up with TRBD2. The V and J ends lost 1 base and 3 bases, in that order; junction bases with no gene match: 1. Germline V gene data show CDR1 as SSHAT and CDR2 as FNYEAQ (reference sequence). The CDR3 contains 15 residues.

This clonotype was seen repeatedly, ten times or more. The V gene is TRBV10-3, the J gene TRBJ2-2, with TRBD1 matching over 7 bases. Trimming cost V 4 bases and J 4 bases; bases outside gene matches: 9. This CDR3 is 16 amino acids long. CDR1 is ENHRY and CDR2 is SYGVKD in the germline V gene. The chain's CDR3 is CAISGATGESTGELFF. CDR3 in DNA: TGTGCCATCAGTGGGGCCACAGGGGAGTCCACCGGGGAGCTGTTTTTT.

This clonotype was recorded many times. This rearrangement joins TRBV12-3 or TRBV12-4 to TRBJ1-5; 8 bases agree with TRBD1. Trimming at V came to 6 bases and at J to 5 bases, leaving 6 bases not matched to a gene. The CDR3 has 14 amino acids. Here the CDR3 DNA reads TGTGCCAGCAGCAGAGGGACAGGCCATCAGCCCCAGCATTTT. It specifies CASSRGTGHQPQHF.

This clonotype was detected a few times. V is TRBV27 and J is TRBJ2-7; 7 positions match TRBD1. J gave up 7 bases and V 5 bases, and 17 bases lay outside the gene matches. Germline V lookup: CDR1 MNHEY, CDR2 SMNVEV (reference sequence). The CDR3 has 16 amino acids. The CDR3 region is CASSPGQALLLQEQYF. The CDR3 DNA reads as TGTGCCAGCAGTCCCGGACAGGCTCTCCTCCTCCAGGAGCAGTACTTC.

Ten or more counts support this clonotype. The chain uses TRBV2 and TRBJ2-5; unclear D gene. V was clipped by 3 bases and J by 5 bases, with 4 bases between them. This CDR3 has 11 amino acids. Germline CDR1 and CDR2: SNHLY and FYNNEI. DNA of the CDR3: TGTGCCAGCAGTGAGATGGAGACCCAGTACTTC. The encoded protein is CASSEMETQYF. Complete variable domain (other parts from reference TRBV2 and TRBJ2-5): EPEVTQTPSHQVTQMGQEVILRCVPISNHLYFYWYRQILGQKVEFLVSFYNNEISEKSEIFDDQFSVERPDGSNFTLKIRSTKLEDSAMYFCASSEMETQYFGPGTRLLVL.

J is TRBJ2-3 and V is TRBV2; 8 nucleotides match TRBD2. The CDR3 consists of 15 residues. Germline CDR1 is SNHLY and CDR2 is FYNNEI. V dropped 10 bases and J dropped 3; count of bases not matched to a gene: 12. CDR3 sequence (DNA): TGTGCCATCTCCATTCTGGGACTAGTGACAGATACGCAGTATTTT. It yields the protein CAISILGLVTDTQYF.

This clonotype was counted at least ten times. V usage is TRBV12-3 or TRBV12-4 and J usage is TRBJ1-5; 7 nucleotides agree with TRBD1. V gave up 6 bases and J gave up 7 bases; unmatched junction bases: 9. The CDR3 covers 14 residues. DNA of the CDR3: TGTGCCAGCAGCCCCGACAGGGTGGGCCAGCCCCAGCATTTT. It encodes CASSPDRVGQPQHF.

The table lists this clonotype with a few counts. The chain employs TRBV5-1 and TRBJ2-3, with a weak D call TRBD1 (6 bases). Germline V gene data show CDR1 as SGHRS and CDR2 as YFSETQ. The V end was cut by 3 bases, the J end by 0 bases, with 8 bases between. This CDR3 region has 14 residues. The CDR3 here is CASSYGQSTDTQYF. The CDR3 DNA reads as TGCGCCAGCAGCTACGGACAGAGCACAGATACGCAGTATTTT.

This clonotype has at least ten counts. Here the CDR3 omits its conserved ending phenylalanine or tryptophan, so a read error is the likely source. The DNA is left out, because the CDR3 cannot be placed on it with certainty; the CDR3 is given as TCRdb lists it. The chain joins TRBV29-1 to TRBJ1-5. Germline CDR1 reads SQVTM; CDR2 reads ANQGSEA. Counting both end residues, the CDR3 totals 9 amino acids. CDR3 in amino acids: CSVPLGRDD.

There are a few counts of this clonotype. The chain combines TRBV11-2 with TRBJ2-7; 9 bases map to TRBD1. The CDR3 is 13 amino acids. Germline V gives CDR1 SGHAT, CDR2 FQNNGV. Trimming removed 5 bases from V and 7 bases from J; junction bases left unmatched: 6. The CDR3 DNA reads TGTGCCAGCAGCAGGGACAGGGTGGAAGAGCAGTACTTC. Translation: CASSRDRVEEQYF.

This clonotype was seen a handful of times. The CDR3 region is CASTRIMNTEAFF. CDR3 nucleotide sequence: TGTGCCAGCACCCGAATTATGAACACTGAAGCTTTCTTT. This chain connects TRBV7-2 to TRBJ1-1; D is unclear. The CDR3 contains 13 residues. The V gene lost 7 bases and the J gene lost 0 bases, with 9 bases spanning the gap. Per the germline V gene, CDR1 is SGHTA and CDR2 is FQGNSA.

The table lists this clonotype with a few counts. The chain employs TRBV29-1 and TRBJ1-1; D call uncertain. CDR1 is SQVTM, CDR2 ANQGSEA, per germline. The length of the CDR3 is 13 residues. V was clipped by 0 bases and J by 1 base, with 6 bases between them. The CDR3 here is CSVEDQQNTEAFF. The CDR3 bases are TGCAGCGTTGAAGATCAGCAGAACACTGAAGCTTTCTTT.

This clonotype was counted ten times or more. The chain links TRBV6-5 to TRBJ2-1; D is possibly TRBD1 (5 bases). CDR1 is MNHEY and CDR2 is SVGAGI in the germline V gene. Trimming removed 6 bases at V and 6 bases at J, with 9 bases between. The CDR3 spans 12 residues. The CDR3 nucleotides read TGTGCCAGCAGCTCTCAGGGCAATGAGCAGTTCTTC. Translating it yields CASSSQGNEQFF.

This clonotype was counted a few times. The chain couples TRBV4-2 to TRBJ2-1; 10 bases line up with TRBD2. The CDR3 is 15 amino acids. Germline V gene sequence: CDR1 LGHNA, CDR2 YNFKEQ. Trimming at V came to 1 base and at J to 9 bases, leaving 6 bases not matched to a gene. The CDR3 sequence is CASSQGAGGPSEQFF. CDR3 nucleotide sequence: TGTGCCAGCAGCCAAGGAGCGGGAGGGCCGAGTGAGCAGTTCTTC.

This chain uses TRBV5-1 with TRBJ2-1; TRBD2 matches 9 bases. Per germline, CDR1 SGHRS and CDR2 YFSETQ. The CDR3 totals 15 residues. Unmatched junction bases numbered 7, after V lost 0 bases and J lost 9 bases. The CDR3 spells CASSLVGTSSGEQFF. In nucleotides, the CDR3 is TGCGCCAGCAGCTTGGTCGGGACTAGCTCAGGTGAGCAGTTCTTC.

This clonotype was observed a handful of times. The chain couples TRBV11-3 to TRBJ2-1; D gene uncertain. Germline V gene data show CDR1 as SGHNT and CDR2 as YENEEA. V was shortened by 4 bases and J by 5 bases, with 15 bases between the two germline ends. This CDR3 is built from 15 residues. CDR3 amino acids: CASSSGPGDDNEQFF. The CDR3 DNA reads TGTGCCAGCAGCTCCGGTCCCGGAGACGACAATGAGCAGTTCTTC.

This clonotype has ten or more counts. V gene TRBV4-3 combines with J gene TRBJ2-7, with TRBD2 matching 10 bases. Germline CDR1 LGHNA, CDR2 YSLEER. This CDR3 spans 17 amino acids. Trimming cost V 4 bases and J 2 bases; bases outside gene matches: 11. The CDR3 protein is CASSLGSGRAATYEQYF. CDR3 in DNA: TGCGCCAGCAGCCTGGGGAGCGGGAGGGCCGCGACCTACGAGCAGTACTTC.

J is TRBJ1-4 and V is TRBV12-3 or TRBV12-4, with D hard to call. Deletions cut 6 bases from V and 8 bases from J, with 10 bases between. The CDR3 runs 12 residues. The CDR3 DNA reads TGTGCCAGCAGCTGGCGCGCCGAAAAACTGTTTTTT. The encoded protein is CASSWRAEKLFF.

The chain is built from TRBV24-1 and TRBJ2-3, with D tentatively TRBD1 or TRBD2 (5 bases each). The CDR3 is 15 amino acids. The germline V and J ends were trimmed by 4 bases and 0 bases, with 10 bases remaining between them. Germline CDR1 and CDR2: KGHDR and SFDVKD. CDR3 nucleotide sequence: TGTGCCACCAGTGAGGGGACGGAGAGCACAGATACGCAGTATTTT. Its protein product is CATSEGTESTDTQYF.

This chain connects TRBV5-5 to TRBJ2-7; possible D gene TRBD1, 6 bases. The ends were cut back, 4 bases at V and 0 bases at J, with 17 bases in the middle. Looked up from germline, CDR1 is SGHKS and CDR2 is YYEKEE (reference sequence). The CDR3 is 16 amino acids. The CDR3 protein is CASSPPGTPSSYEQYF. The CDR3 nucleotides are TGTGCCAGCAGCCCCCCCGGGACACCGAGCTCCTACGAGCAGTACTTC.

This clonotype was seen a single time. The chain uses TRBV7-8 and TRBJ1-2; 9 bases line up with TRBD1. The V gene's germline CDR1 is SGHVS and CDR2 FQNEAQ. J gave up 6 bases and V 8 bases, and 13 bases lay outside the gene matches. The CDR3 contains 15 residues. For the CDR3, the DNA is TGTGCCAGCGGAACCACCGGGACAGGGATGGATGGCTACACCTTC. The encoded protein is CASGTTGTGMDGYTF.

This clonotype showed up many times. This chain links TRBV7-3 with TRBJ1-1; no firm D call. This CDR3 is built from 14 residues. CDR1 and CDR2 from the germline V gene are SGHTA and FQGTGA. V was pared by 2 bases and J by 6 bases, with 13 bases between. The CDR3 region has the DNA TGTGCCAGCAGCTTATTGGGGTATAATTCTGAAGCTTTCTTT. As protein: CASSLLGYNSEAFF.

This clonotype was counted many times. The chain combines TRBV20-1 with TRBJ1-5, with 11 nucleotides matching TRBD1. Per germline, CDR1 DFQATT and CDR2 SNEGSKA (reference sequence). V shed 0 bases and J 6 bases; nucleotides not matched to a gene: 7. The CDR3 runs 16 residues. CDR3: CSARDRRTGGFQPQHF. CDR3 coding DNA: TGCAGTGCTAGAGATAGGAGGACAGGGGGCTTTCAGCCCCAGCATTTT.